A selection of T cell receptor beta chains follows, all from one sample in a study of shared clonotypes between healthy human individuals. This table comes from immunoSEQ multiplex PCR, and its TCRdb copy is limited to in-frame clones, with some not included. The table shows millions of clones, with 95% occurring only once. Sequenced: naive CD4+ T cells sorted from blood. The receptor source for this set is a man between 18 and 29 years old in good health. The CDR3 runs from the conserved cysteine through the conserved F or W. A D gene is named only where the DNA matches it firmly. Not every row has a clone size; where given, it reads once, few, many or a size class.

CDR3 DNA: TGTGCCAGCAGGGGGTGGGGGGCCCACTATGGCTACACCTTC
CDR3 protein: CASRGWGAHYGYTF
D gene: NA
V gene: TRBV25-1
J gene: TRBJ1-2
clone size: NA

CDR3 DNA: TGTGCCAGCCTCGACACCAAAAGCTCCTACGAGCAGTACTTC
CDR3 protein: CASLDTKSSYEQYF
D gene: NA
V gene: TRBV2
J gene: TRBJ2-7
clone size: NA

CDR3 DNA: TGTGCCAGTAGCCTGAGCTCTGGAAACACCATATATTTT
CDR3 protein: CASSLSSGNTIYF
D gene: NA
V gene: TRBV19
J gene: TRBJ1-3
clone size: NA

CDR3 DNA: TGTGCCAGCAGCGTAGACGGCGGGGACTCCTACGAGCAGTACTTC
CDR3 protein: CASSVDGGDSYEQYF
D gene: NA
V gene: TRBV9
J gene: TRBJ2-7
clone size: NA

CDR3 DNA: TGTGCCAGCAGCGTCGAGGGAAATAGCAATCAGCCCCAGCATTTT
CDR3 protein: CASSVEGNSNQPQHF
D gene: NA
V gene: TRBV9
J gene: TRBJ1-5
clone size: NA

CDR3 DNA: TGTGCCAGCAGTGGCCCAGGGGGCAGTGGCAATCAGCCCCAGCATTTT
CDR3 protein: CASSGPGGSGNQPQHF
D gene: TRBD1
V gene: TRBV2
J gene: TRBJ1-5
clone size: once

CDR3 DNA: TGTGCCAGCAGTGACAGGGTTACTAATGAAAAACTGTTTTTT
CDR3 protein: CASSDRVTNEKLFF
D gene: NA
V gene: TRBV2
J gene: TRBJ1-4
clone size: NA

CDR3 DNA: TGTGCCTGTAGCGACAGCTACGAGCAGTACTTC
CDR3 protein: CACSDSYEQYF
D gene: NA
V gene: TRBV30
J gene: TRBJ2-7
clone size: NA

CDR3 DNA: TGCGCCAGCAGCTCTTCCTCCTACAATGAGCAGTTCTTC
CDR3 protein: CASSSSSYNEQFF
D gene: NA
V gene: TRBV5-1
J gene: TRBJ2-1
clone size: NA

CDR3 DNA: TGCGCCAGCAGCTTTGCTGGGACAGGGCCCGCAGATACGCAGTATTTT
CDR3 protein: CASSFAGTGPADTQYF
D gene: TRBD1
V gene: TRBV5-1
J gene: TRBJ2-3
clone size: NA

CDR3 DNA: TGCGCCAGCAGTCCTCAGGGGAGTGGGAGCTACGAGCAGTACTTC
CDR3 protein: CASSPQGSGSYEQYF
D gene: NA
V gene: TRBV5-1
J gene: TRBJ2-7
clone size: NA

CDR3 DNA: TGTGCCAGAAGCTTGGAGCAGTTCTTC
CDR3 protein: CARSLEQFF
D gene: NA
V gene: TRBV5-3
J gene: TRBJ2-1
clone size: NA

CDR3 DNA: TGTGCCAGCAGCAAAGGACAGGGGGTAGACGAGCAGTTCTTC
CDR3 protein: CASSKGQGVDEQFF
D gene: TRBD1
V gene: TRBV28
J gene: TRBJ2-1
clone size: NA

CDR3 DNA: TGTGCCAGCAGCAAAGCCCTACATCAGGGGATGGCCACTGAAGCTTTCTTT
CDR3 protein: CASSKALHQGMATEAFF
D gene: NA
V gene: TRBV21-1
J gene: TRBJ1-1
clone size: NA

CDR3 DNA: TGTGCCTGGCGGGAGGCGGTAGCGAACACCGGGGAGCTGTTTTTT
CDR3 protein: CAWREAVANTGELFF
D gene: TRBD2
V gene: TRBV30
J gene: TRBJ2-2
clone size: once

CDR3 DNA: TGTGCCAGCAGCTTGCGTCTTCCGGGGACCGCAGATACGCAGTATTTT
CDR3 protein: CASSLRLPGTADTQYF
D gene: NA
V gene: TRBV7-9
J gene: TRBJ2-3
clone size: NA

CDR3 DNA: TGTGCCAGCAGTTCCGGGACAGGGGTAGTAGATACGCAGTATTTT
CDR3 protein: CASSSGTGVVDTQYF
D gene: TRBD1
V gene: TRBV6-6
J gene: TRBJ2-3
clone size: once

CDR3 DNA: TGTGCCAGCAGTTTCACCTCTAGCGGGAGTCACAATGAGCAGTTCTTC
CDR3 protein: CASSFTSSGSHNEQFF
D gene: TRBD2
V gene: TRBV6-5
J gene: TRBJ2-1
clone size: NA

CDR3 DNA: TGTGCCAGCAGCTTAGTTGTCAATCCGGGCACAGATACGCAGTATTTT
CDR3 protein: CASSLVVNPGTDTQYF
D gene: NA
V gene: TRBV7-9
J gene: TRBJ2-3
clone size: NA

CDR3 DNA: TGCGCCAGCAGCTCGGGACAGGGATACGAGCAGTACTTC
CDR3 protein: CASSSGQGYEQYF
D gene: TRBD1
V gene: TRBV5-1
J gene: TRBJ2-7
clone size: NA

CDR3 DNA: TGCGCCAGCAGCTTGGAGGACAGGCTGGGGCAGTACTTC
CDR3 protein: CASSLEDRLGQYF
D gene: TRBD1
V gene: TRBV5-1
J gene: TRBJ2-7
clone size: NA

CDR3 DNA: TGTGCCAGCGCCGATTCGATTGGGTACGAGCAGTACTTC
CDR3 protein: CASADSIGYEQYF
D gene: NA
V gene: TRBV18
J gene: TRBJ2-7
clone size: NA

CDR3 DNA: TGTGCCAGCAGCACCGGGCAGCCCCAGCATTTT
CDR3 protein: CASSTGQPQHF
D gene: NA
V gene: TRBV28
J gene: TRBJ1-5
clone size: NA

CDR3 DNA: TGTGCCACCAGCCCGTTGCGGGGCGCTGACACCGGGGAGCTGTTTTTT
CDR3 protein: CATSPLRGADTGELFF
D gene: NA
V gene: TRBV15
J gene: TRBJ2-2
clone size: NA

CDR3 DNA: TGTGCCGTAGGGCAGGGGTCCAACACCGGGGAGCTGTTTTTT
CDR3 protein: CAVGQGSNTGELFF
D gene: NA
V gene: TRBV7-9
J gene: TRBJ2-2
clone size: NA

CDR3 DNA: TGTGCCTGGAACCGGGGTCAGGGGAACACTGAAGCTTTCTTT
CDR3 protein: CAWNRGQGNTEAFF
D gene: NA
V gene: TRBV30
J gene: TRBJ1-1
clone size: NA

CDR3 DNA: TGTGCCAGCAGGCTTGGGTCAGGGGGCGGCTACGAGCAGTACTTC
CDR3 protein: CASRLGSGGGYEQYF
D gene: TRBD1
V gene: TRBV5-4
J gene: TRBJ2-7
clone size: NA

CDR3 DNA: TGCGCCAGCAGCTTGAGGCCTAGCGGGGGACAAGAGACCCAGTACTTC
CDR3 protein: CASSLRPSGGQETQYF
D gene: TRBD2
V gene: TRBV5-1
J gene: TRBJ2-5
clone size: NA

CDR3 DNA: TGTGCCAGCAGCTTAGACAGTAATAATTCACCCCTCCACTTT
CDR3 protein: CASSLDSNNSPLHF
D gene: NA
V gene: TRBV28
J gene: TRBJ1-6
clone size: NA

CDR3 DNA: TGTGCCAGCAGTGGCCGCACTAAACGCAATCAGCCCCAGCATTTT
CDR3 protein: CASSGRTKRNQPQHF
D gene: NA
V gene: TRBV25-1
J gene: TRBJ1-5
clone size: NA

CDR3 DNA: TGTGCCAGCAGCGTAGACCTCCTCAACTACGAGCAGTACTTC
CDR3 protein: CASSVDLLNYEQYF
D gene: NA
V gene: TRBV7-2
J gene: TRBJ2-7
clone size: NA

CDR3 DNA: TGTGCCAGCAGCCCACAACGAATAGGGGGTTATAATTCACCCCTCCACTTT
CDR3 protein: CASSPQRIGGYNSPLHF
D gene: NA
V gene: TRBV7-8
J gene: TRBJ1-6
clone size: NA

CDR3 DNA: TGTGCCAGCAGCGAAACCCCCTCATGGCGGGGGGAACGATACAATGAGCAGTTCTTC
CDR3 protein: CASSETPSWRGERYNEQFF
D gene: TRBD2
V gene: TRBV11-2
J gene: TRBJ2-1
clone size: NA

CDR3 DNA: TGTGCCAGCTCACAAACCCACGAACAGACAGATACGCAGTATTTT
CDR3 protein: CASSQTHEQTDTQYF
D gene: NA
V gene: TRBV18
J gene: TRBJ2-3
clone size: NA

CDR3 DNA: TGTGCCAGCAGCTTAACGGTCTACAATGAGCAGTTCTTC
CDR3 protein: CASSLTVYNEQFF
D gene: NA
V gene: TRBV7-9
J gene: TRBJ2-1
clone size: NA

CDR3 DNA: TGCGCCAGCAGCTTGGCCGCCAGGGACATTTACGAGCAGTACTTC
CDR3 protein: CASSLAARDIYEQYF
D gene: NA
V gene: TRBV5-1
J gene: TRBJ2-7
clone size: NA

CDR3 DNA: TGCGCCAGCAGCCAAGACGACAGGGCCGGCGAGCAGTACTTC
CDR3 protein: CASSQDDRAGEQYF
D gene: TRBD1
V gene: TRBV4-1
J gene: TRBJ2-7
clone size: NA